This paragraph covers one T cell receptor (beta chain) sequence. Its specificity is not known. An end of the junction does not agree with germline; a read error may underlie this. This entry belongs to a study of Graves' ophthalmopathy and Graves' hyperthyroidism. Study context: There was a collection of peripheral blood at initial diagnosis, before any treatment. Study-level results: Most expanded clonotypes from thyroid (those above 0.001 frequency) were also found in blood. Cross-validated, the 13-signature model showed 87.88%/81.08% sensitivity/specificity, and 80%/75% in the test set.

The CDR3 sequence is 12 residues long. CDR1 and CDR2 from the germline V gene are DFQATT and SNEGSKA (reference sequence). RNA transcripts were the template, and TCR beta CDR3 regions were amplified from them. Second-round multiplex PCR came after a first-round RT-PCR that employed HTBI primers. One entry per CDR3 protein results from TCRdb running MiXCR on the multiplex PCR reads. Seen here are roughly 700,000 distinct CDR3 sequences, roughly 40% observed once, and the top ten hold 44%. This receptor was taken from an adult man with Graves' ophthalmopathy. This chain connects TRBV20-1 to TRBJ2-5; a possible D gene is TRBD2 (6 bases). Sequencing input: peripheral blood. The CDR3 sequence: CSTSTQQETQYF. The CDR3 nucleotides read TGCAGTACTAGCACTCAACAAGAGACCCAGTACTTC.